The entry that follows covers one T cell receptor beta chain sequence. Its antigen is unknown. This CDR3 region has 11 residues. With V trimmed by 9 bases and J by 7 bases, 5 bases remained unmatched. CDR1 SGHRS and CDR2 YFSETQ come from the germline V gene. These data come from a study of cytomegalovirus exposure and HLA in healthy donors. This PCR relied on a set of 60 Vbeta primers and 13 Jbeta primers. Clones were read by immunoSEQ multiplex PCR, and TCRdb kept only the in-frame ones, dropping some. Of about 180,000 clones in the sample, around 80% were seen once. Whole-study results and caveats: The study recorded 160 or so TCR beta chains that were cytomegalovirus-associated.

Source material: PBMCs. This rearrangement joins TRBV5-1 to TRBJ1-1; 8 bases align to TRBD1. The TCR sequence derives from a woman younger than 45 in good health and CMV-seronegative. CDR3 protein: CATQGESEAFF. CDR3 sequence (DNA): TGCGCCACACAGGGGGAAAGTGAAGCTTTCTTT.